Below, 25 T cell receptor beta chains from the same sample are listed, as sequenced in a study of cytomegalovirus exposure and HLA in healthy donors. Both 60 Vbeta primers and 13 Jbeta primers went into the PCR. Generated by immunoSEQ multiplex PCR, the TCRdb table keeps only in-frame clones and is missing some. The sample consists of roughly 58,000 clones, roughly 80% of them appearing once. Input material: PBMCs. All receptors come from a human donor in good health.

In its sample, this clone was seen a few times. The J gene is TRBJ1-4, the V gene TRBV4-1; no clear D. The V gene lost 0 bases and the J gene lost 6 bases, with 14 bases spanning the gap. This CDR3 is 16 amino acids long. Germline V gives CDR1 MGHRA, CDR2 YSYEKL. CDR3 sequence (DNA): TGCGCCAGCAGCCAAGATGTCCGGGTCGAATATGAAAAACTGTTTTTT. Translated: CASSQDVRVEYEKLFF.

This chain links TRBV30 with TRBJ2-7; 10 bases match TRBD1. Germline-derived CDR1 and CDR2 are GTSNPN and SVGIG (reference sequence). With 0 bases clipped from V and 3 bases from J, the junction kept 5 bases outside the gene matches. The CDR3 runs to 15 residues. The CDR3: CAWSVRTGGDYEQYF. CDR3 bases: TGTGCCTGGAGTGTACGGACAGGGGGGGACTACGAGCAGTACTTC.

The rearrangement links TRBV6-5 to TRBJ2-7; tentatively, D is TRBD1 (6 bases). CDR1 and CDR2 from the germline V gene are MNHEY and SVGAGI. Trimming pared 7 bases from V and 7 bases from J, leaving 20 bases between. The CDR3 contains 14 residues. The CDR3, as DNA: TGTGCCAGCATCCAGGTCGAGGGGGTGGGGGAGCAGTACTTC. This gives the protein CASIQVEGVGEQYF.

The chain joins TRBV11-2 to TRBJ1-2, with 9 nucleotides matching TRBD1. Germline CDR1 is SGHAT and CDR2 is FQNNGV. The V segment lost 5 bases and the J segment 8 bases; nucleotides outside the gene matches: 9. The CDR3 totals 14 residues. This CDR3 is CASSMGQGVYGYTF. The CDR3 DNA reads TGTGCCAGCAGCATGGGACAGGGAGTTTACGGCTACACCTTC.

The rearrangement joins TRBV2 to TRBJ2-3; the match to TRBD2 covers 8 bases. The CDR3 is made up of 14 amino acids. V lost 6 bases to trimming and J lost 4 bases; unmatched junction nucleotides: 6. CDR1 is SNHLY and CDR2 is FYNNEI in the germline V gene. The CDR3 region has the DNA TGTGCCAGCAGAATAGCGGGAACGGCAGATACGCAGTATTTT. This encodes CASRIAGTADTQYF. The entire variable domain, with the rest obtained from reference TRBV2 and TRBJ2-3, is as follows: EPEVTQTPSHQVTQMGQEVILRCVPISNHLYFYWYRQILGQKVEFLVSFYNNEISEKSEIFDDQFSVERPDGSNFTLKIRSTKLEDSAMYFCASRIAGTADTQYFGPGTRLTVL.

The table lists this clone with a few counts. This chain joins TRBV6-1 and TRBJ2-2; 12 nucleotides match TRBD2. V lost 4 bases, J lost 2 bases, and 2 bases stayed unmatched. CDR3 length: 16 amino acids. Germline CDR1 MNHNS, CDR2 SASEGT. The CDR3 spells CASSGLAGANTGELFF. CDR3 nucleotide sequence: TGTGCCAGCAGTGGACTAGCGGGGGCAAACACCGGGGAGCTGTTTTTT.

The chain carries TRBV10-3 and TRBJ2-5; perhaps TRBD2 as D (6 bases). Between the trimmed V and J ends, which lost 10 bases and 5 bases, there was a span of 17 bases. This CDR3 spans 13 amino acids. Germline lookup yields CDR1 ENHRY and CDR2 SYGVKD. CDR3 in amino acids: CATSLRSGETQYF. The CDR3 DNA reads TGTGCCACCAGCCTCCGGAGCGGGGAGACCCAGTACTTC.

This chain uses TRBV2 with TRBJ2-5, with 9 bases lining up with TRBD2. Gene TRBJ2-7 matches the end of the DNA better, so the J call may be wrong. CDR3 length: 14 residues. Germline lookup yields CDR1 SNHLY and CDR2 FYNNEI. CDR3 in amino acids: CASIAGGIVYEQYF. As DNA, the CDR3 is TGTGCCAGCATCGCGGGGGGGATCGTCTACGAGCAGTACTTC.

This clone occurred a few times. The gene calls are TRBV10-3 and TRBJ2-7, with TRBD2 identical over 8 bases. V lost 0 bases, J lost 0 bases, and 7 bases stayed unmatched. This CDR3 has 17 amino acids. In germline, CDR1 is ENHRY, CDR2 SYGVKD. The CDR3 coding sequence is TGTGCCATCAGTGAGTCTGTGGCGGGGGGCCTCTCCTACGAGCAGTACTTC. It is translated as CAISESVAGGLSYEQYF.

The CDR3 sequence: CASSPSGRANTGELFF. The CDR3 DNA sequence: TGTGCCAGTAGTCCTAGCGGGAGGGCCAACACCGGGGAGCTGTTTTTT. The rearrangement uses TRBV19 and TRBJ2-2; 12 bases align to TRBD2. Germline values: CDR1 LNHDA, CDR2 SQIVND (reference sequence). The CDR3 runs 16 residues. V gave up 5 bases and J gave up 2 bases; unmatched junction bases: 3.

The chain couples TRBV30 to TRBJ1-3; unclear D gene. The CDR3 totals 13 residues. V was shortened by 2 bases and J by 0 bases, with 5 bases between the two germline ends. The germline V gene encodes CDR1 GTSNPN and CDR2 SVGIG (reference sequence). The CDR3 protein is CAWSYNSGNTIYF. The CDR3 DNA reads as TGTGCCTGGAGTTACAACTCTGGAAACACCATATATTTT.

The rearrangement joins TRBV9 to TRBJ2-7; tentative D call: TRBD1 (6 bases). The CDR3 length is 14 residues. Germline-derived CDR1 and CDR2 are SGDLS and YYNGEE. Trimming took 5 bases from V and 4 from J, leaving 16 bases between them. CDR3 sequence reads: CASSWGPERYEQYF. CDR3 nucleotides: TGTGCCAGCAGTTGGGGGCCCGAGCGATACGAGCAGTACTTC.

This clone was seen only a few times. The chain carries TRBV6-5 and TRBJ2-7, with 14 nucleotides matching TRBD2. The CDR3 is 15 residues long. V lost 9 bases and J lost 2; bases outside the gene matches: 6. CDR1 is MNHEY, CDR2 SVGAGI, per germline. As DNA, the CDR3 is TGTGCCAGTGCACCGGGACTAGCGGGAGCCTACGAGCAGTACTTC. Translating gives CASAPGLAGAYEQYF.

This clone was picked up a small number of times. V and J are TRBV9 and TRBJ2-5; TRBD2 agrees at 10 bases. With 2 bases clipped from V and 3 bases from J, the junction kept 7 bases outside the gene matches. The CDR3 consists of 16 residues. Per germline, CDR1 SGDLS and CDR2 YYNGEE. The CDR3 DNA reads TGTGCCAGCAGCGTCAGCGGGAGGGCGGGTAAAGAGACCCAGTACTTC. Translation gives CASSVSGRAGKETQYF.

This clone has only one observation. V gene TRBV4-3 combines with J gene TRBJ1-2; 9 positions match TRBD1. Germline assignment: CDR1 LGHNA and CDR2 YSLEER. The CDR3 sequence is 17 residues long. The trim removed 4 bases at V and 2 bases at J, leaving 11 bases unmatched. For the CDR3, the DNA is TGCGCCAGCAGCCCAGGGACAGGGCTTCTATCGAACTATGGCTACACCTTC. Its translation is CASSPGTGLLSNYGYTF.

The V and J genes are TRBV5-1 and TRBJ1-1, with D hard to call. Germline assignment: CDR1 SGHRS and CDR2 YFSETQ. CDR3 length: 13 residues. Trimming pared 0 bases from V and 0 bases from J, leaving 3 bases between. CDR3 DNA: TGCGCCAGCAGCTTGGGAGTGAACACTGAAGCTTTCTTT. Translated: CASSLGVNTEAFF. The full variable domain, rest sourced from reference TRBV5-1 and TRBJ1-1, is KAGVTQTPRYLIKTRGQQVTLSCSPISGHRSVSWYQQTPGQGLQFLFEYFSETQRNKGNFPGRFSGRQFSNSRSEMNVSTLELGDSALYLCASSLGVNTEAFFGQGTRLTVV.

The rearrangement uses TRBV2 and TRBJ1-5; tentatively, D is TRBD1 (5 bases). Germline CDR1 reads SNHLY; CDR2 reads FYNNEI. Trimming cost V 6 bases and J 6 bases, with 12 bases left between them. The CDR3 consists of 13 residues. The CDR3: CASREQGGQPQHF. The CDR3 nucleotides read TGTGCCAGCAGAGAGCAGGGTGGTCAGCCCCAGCATTTT.

This clone has a handful of counts. This sequence joins TRBV28 and TRBJ1-1, with 7 positions matching TRBD1. CDR1 and CDR2 (germline): MDHEN, SYDVKM. The ends lost 1 base at V and 4 bases at J; junction bases unmatched: 9. This CDR3 contains 16 residues. CDR3 DNA: TGTGCCAGCAGTTTATCGACAGGGTCTATAGGCACTGAAGCTTTCTTT. Protein sequence: CASSLSTGSIGTEAFF.

V and J are TRBV2 and TRBJ2-7; perhaps TRBD2 as D (7 bases). Germline V gene lookup returns CDR1 SNHLY and CDR2 FYNNEI. The CDR3 is 15 amino acids. Trimming shortened V by 4 bases and J by 0 bases, and 13 bases separated the two germline ends. This chain's CDR3 is CASSVFGGLSYEQYF. CDR3 coding DNA: TGTGCCAGCAGTGTCTTCGGGGGGCTCTCCTACGAGCAGTACTTC.

This chain uses TRBV6-1 with TRBJ1-1; TRBD1 is a possible D gene (6 bases). This CDR3 has 14 amino acids. V was trimmed by 5 bases and J by 1 base, leaving 11 bases between them. Germline CDR1 reads MNHNS; CDR2 reads SASEGT. The DNA of the CDR3 is TGTGCCAGCAGTCCACGGACAGCGAACACTGAAGCTTTCTTT. Translated, it gives CASSPRTANTEAFF.

The rearrangement uses TRBV7-2 and TRBJ2-1; possible D gene TRBD2, 5 bases. Trimming pared 2 bases from V and 2 bases from J, leaving 10 bases between. The CDR3 loop spans 15 amino acids. CDR1 is SGHTA, CDR2 FQGNSA, per germline. DNA of the CDR3: TGTGCCAGCAGCTTATACGGAGGAGCCTACAATGAGCAGTTCTTC. This sequence encodes CASSLYGGAYNEQFF.

This clone was observed once. The chain has TRBV6-5 and TRBJ2-7, with D unclear. The CDR3 has 11 amino acids. Germline CDR1 MNHEY, CDR2 SVGAGI. V lost 6 bases to trimming and J lost 6 bases, with 9 bases between them. The CDR3 region has the DNA TGTGCCAGCAGCCGACACTCCGAGCAGTACTTC. It codes for CASSRHSEQYF.

This clone was seen a few times. The rearrangement uses TRBV10-2 and TRBJ1-5; D might be TRBD1 (5 bases). The CDR3 spans 14 residues. The V end was cut by 2 bases, the J end by 10 bases, with 15 bases between. Germline V CDR1 and CDR2: WSHSY, SAAADI. The CDR3 loop is CASSERQGYVPQHF. CDR3 DNA: TGCGCCAGCAGTGAGAGGCAGGGCTACGTACCCCAGCATTTT.

Remarks on this clone: The junction differs from germline at one of its ends, possibly a read error. CDR3: CSSSLAAGILNYGYTF. The CDR3 DNA reads TGTTCCAGCAGCTTAGCAGCAGGAATTCTTAACTATGGCTACACCTTC. The chain couples TRBV7-9 to TRBJ1-2; no clear D. The CDR3 runs 16 residues. Germline V gene sequence: CDR1 SEHNR, CDR2 FQNEAQ (reference sequence).

This sequence joins TRBV28 and TRBJ2-7, with TRBD1 identical over 8 bases. The CDR3 runs to 14 residues. The germline gives CDR1 MDHEN, CDR2 SYDVKM. The V segment lost 10 bases and the J segment 3 bases; nucleotides outside the gene matches: 11. CDR3 amino acids: CATQGGQVIYEQYF. In DNA form, the CDR3 reads TGTGCCACCCAGGGGGGACAGGTTATCTACGAGCAGTACTTC.